The present TCR beta chain was sequenced within a study of response to subunit inactivated influenza vaccine. Trimming removed 5 bases at V and 2 bases at J, with 8 bases between. Germline CDR1 reads MGHDK; CDR2 reads SYGVNS. The CDR3 loop spans 13 amino acids. One entry per CDR3 protein results from TCRdb running MiXCR on the RT-PCR reads. Of about 570,000 distinct CDR3 sequences listed, approximately 11% are singletons. This clonotype was counted between two and nine times. The same specimen was also included in a second study, on T cells expressing NK-cell markers. That source adds: The TCR beta cDNA came from 5'RACE template switching with UMIs.

The material was PBMCs from blood, obtained on the day of vaccination. The clonotype comes from a man aged 45-65 years who received an inactivated influenza vaccine. The V call is TRBV25-1, the J call TRBJ2-3; D unresolved. The CDR3 region has the DNA TGTGCCAGCAGTATAAAGATCACAGATACGCAGTATTTT. Translated, it gives CASSIKITDTQYF.